The present T cell receptor beta chain was sequenced within a study of blood T cell repertoires in COVID-19 (dated by TCRdb to 2018 to 2021). Context from the whole study: The collaborator samples originated in the United States, Italy and Spain and spanned the acute and convalescent phases of COVID-19. The prospective study material was composed of cDNA or gDNA derived from T cells, B-cell-depleted T cells, or PBMCs. Subjects who had been exposed to COVID-19, were actively infected with it, or had recovered from it provided the deeply sampled blood TCRbeta repertoires that made up the dataset. A freely available public database, intended as a resource for researchers studying the immune response to SARS-CoV-2, is where the repertoires were released. Samples came from the ongoing ImmuneRACE study (first 160 participants) plus 1,254 subjects from 6 global collaborators. Nearly every sample came with metadata listing a de-identified subject ID, COVID-19 status, age in years and sex. Where available, HLA class I and class II types were taken from metadata supplied by the sample provider and were not determined by assay-based typing. Here is what the overall study found, with its caveats: Clinical and demographic metadata were provided uncurated, with the amount varying by source and participant.

Collaborating institutions collected whole blood in K2EDTA tubes following their own protocols. For TCRbeta analysis, collaborators shipped samples as frozen whole blood, isolated PBMCs, or DNA extracted from either of those sample types. V sheds 1 base and J sheds 4 bases, leaving 4 bases between their ends. In the germline V gene, CDR1 corresponds to SGHRS and CDR2 to YFSETQ. The CDR3 starts with the cysteine, ends with the phenylalanine, and has 12 residues. Here the CDR3 DNA is all that survives: 36 bases in frame from base 1. TCRbeta CDR3 regions were amplified from genomic DNA using the immunoSEQ Assay, a bias-controlled multiplex PCR. The published analysis was carried out like this. The number of nucleated cells in each sample was estimated from the amplification of reference gene primers within the assay. To quantify the absolute abundance of each unique TCRbeta CDR3 rearrangement, sequence reads were collapsed and filtered. For each sample, productive Simpson clonality was calculated as the square root of Simpson's diversity index across productive rearrangements. The table was pulled from immuneACCESS by TCRdb, which kept in-frame rearrangements only. Such tables lose some clones; where checked, under half of the loss comes from unresolved V genes, and the rest has no known cause. V and J calls and clone size are as listed in that table; D and trimming were resolved from the DNA. The sample data list around 50,000 clones, and approximately 85% of these were observed just once. The biggest ten clones account for around 7% of the sample.

This clone was detected only a few times. Its antigen remains undetermined. No base quality values were provided; no much bigger clone lies one nucleotide off. Sequenced: peripheral blood. The source is a man aged 40-49 years with acute or convalescent COVID-19. The receptor chain draws on TRBV5-1 and TRBJ2-3; no D gene is confidently identified. The DNA sequence follows: TGCGCCAGCAGCTTGTCTTCAGATACGCAGTATTTT. Its protein reads: CASSLSSDTQYF.